Listed below are T cell receptor beta chains from one sample, sequenced in a study of memory CD4+ T cells and cytomegalovirus serostatus. The data were produced by immunoSEQ multiplex PCR, yet TCRdb's version contains in-frame clones alone and is incomplete. The sample gives tens of thousands of clones, about three quarters of which show up once; approximately 4.5% is in the top ten. The sample comprised memory CD4+ T cells from blood. These TCRs come from an adult in good health and CMV-seropositive. Each CDR3 is given with its conserved first and last residue. Each record gives: V gene, J gene, D gene, clone size, CDR3 protein, CDR3 DNA. A D gene is named only where the DNA matches it firmly. Size is omitted from some rows. Given values are once, few, many or a class for expanded clones.

v_gene: TRBV18
j_gene: TRBJ2-1
d_gene: -
abundance: -
CDR3aa: CASSPQGAEEQFF
CDR3nt: TGTGCCAGCTCACCACAAGGGGCAGAAGAGCAGTTCTTC

v_gene: TRBV10-3
j_gene: TRBJ1-1
d_gene: TRBD1
abundance: -
CDR3aa: CASQGESTEAFF
CDR3nt: TGTGCCTCTCAGGGGGAGAGCACTGAAGCTTTCTTT

v_gene: TRBV7-9
j_gene: TRBJ1-4
d_gene: -
abundance: -
CDR3aa: CASSFLVSREAKLFF
CDR3nt: TGTGCCAGCAGCTTTTTGGTTTCGCGGGAAGCAAAACTGTTTTTT

v_gene: TRBV19
j_gene: TRBJ2-7
d_gene: TRBD1
abundance: -
CDR3aa: CASAQPGQGPEQYF
CDR3nt: TGTGCCAGTGCCCAACCGGGACAGGGGCCCGAGCAGTACTTC

v_gene: TRBV7-3
j_gene: TRBJ2-2
d_gene: -
abundance: -
CDR3aa: CASSQPEGGVDTGELFF
CDR3nt: TGTGCCAGCAGCCAACCTGAGGGGGGAGTGGACACCGGGGAGCTGTTTTTT

v_gene: TRBV5-8
j_gene: TRBJ1-1
d_gene: -
abundance: -
CDR3aa: CASSRPGLQAFF
CDR3nt: TGTGCCAGCAGCCGCCCGGGCCTCCAAGCTTTCTTT

v_gene: TRBV5-6
j_gene: TRBJ1-2
d_gene: -
abundance: -
CDR3aa: CASSLGWTVLYGYTF
CDR3nt: TGTGCCAGCAGCCTGGGTTGGACGGTGCTCTATGGCTACACCTTC

v_gene: TRBV7-2
j_gene: TRBJ2-1
d_gene: -
abundance: -
CDR3aa: CASRSPIGTVENEQFF
CDR3nt: TGTGCCAGCAGGAGCCCTATCGGGACGGTCGAGAATGAGCAGTTCTTC

v_gene: TRBV30
j_gene: TRBJ2-5
d_gene: -
abundance: -
CDR3aa: CAWSVDSEETQYF
CDR3nt: TGTGCCTGGAGTGTGGACAGCGAAGAGACCCAGTACTTC

v_gene: TRBV7-2
j_gene: TRBJ2-2
d_gene: -
abundance: -
CDR3aa: CASSLEARGTGELFF
CDR3nt: TGTGCCAGCAGCTTAGAGGCCAGGGGCACCGGGGAGCTGTTTTTT

v_gene: TRBV28
j_gene: TRBJ2-5
d_gene: -
abundance: -
CDR3aa: CASSLSGRRGGQETQYF
CDR3nt: TGTGCCAGCAGTTTAAGCGGACGGAGGGGGGGCCAAGAGACCCAGTACTTC

v_gene: TRBV12-5
j_gene: TRBJ2-3
d_gene: -
abundance: -
CDR3aa: CASARGADTQYF
CDR3nt: TGTGCTAGTGCCCGAGGGGCGGATACGCAGTATTTT

v_gene: TRBV5-5
j_gene: TRBJ2-6
d_gene: -
abundance: -
CDR3aa: CASSHLGEAPGANVLTF
CDR3nt: TGTGCCAGCAGCCACCTGGGGGAGGCTCCTGGGGCCAACGTCCTGACTTTC

v_gene: TRBV18
j_gene: TRBJ1-2
d_gene: TRBD1
abundance: once
CDR3aa: CASSPEGQGNGYTF
CDR3nt: TGTGCCAGCTCACCCGAGGGACAGGGAAATGGCTACACCTTC

v_gene: TRBV18
j_gene: TRBJ2-5
d_gene: -
abundance: -
CDR3aa: CASSPRQDQETQYF
CDR3nt: TGTGCCAGCTCACCGAGACAGGACCAAGAGACCCAGTACTTC

v_gene: TRBV4-1
j_gene: TRBJ2-7
d_gene: TRBD2
abundance: -
CDR3aa: CASSRGGVESYEQYF
CDR3nt: TGCGCCAGCAGCCGGGGAGGGGTTGAGAGCTACGAGCAGTACTTC

v_gene: TRBV6-1
j_gene: TRBJ2-7
d_gene: -
abundance: -
CDR3aa: CASSVRDNYEQYF
CDR3nt: TGTGCCAGCAGTGTCCGGGACAACTACGAGCAGTACTTC

v_gene: TRBV19
j_gene: TRBJ1-1
d_gene: -
abundance: -
CDR3aa: CASKQLMNTEAFF
CDR3nt: TGTGCCAGTAAACAGCTCATGAACACTGAAGCTTTCTTT

v_gene: TRBV5-1
j_gene: TRBJ2-5
d_gene: TRBD1
abundance: -
CDR3aa: CASSLRFSGQRGQETQYF
CDR3nt: TGCGCCAGCAGCCTACGCTTCTCGGGACAGAGAGGACAAGAGACCCAGTACTTC

v_gene: TRBV5-1
j_gene: TRBJ2-5
d_gene: -
abundance: -
CDR3aa: CASSLTGGSQETQYF
CDR3nt: TGCGCCAGCAGCCTCACGGGGGGCAGCCAAGAGACCCAGTACTTC

v_gene: TRBV6-1
j_gene: TRBJ1-2
d_gene: -
abundance: -
CDR3aa: CASSEGVDYGYTF
CDR3nt: TGTGCCAGCAGTGAAGGGGTGGACTATGGCTACACCTTC

v_gene: TRBV15
j_gene: TRBJ2-3
d_gene: TRBD2
abundance: -
CDR3aa: CATSRGGAIAGGTDTQYF
CDR3nt: TGTGCCACCAGCCGTGGGGGTGCAATAGCGGGGGGGACAGATACGCAGTATTTT

v_gene: TRBV9
j_gene: TRBJ2-1
d_gene: -
abundance: -
CDR3aa: CASSVGNNEQFF
CDR3nt: TGTGCCAGCAGCGTAGGCAACAATGAGCAGTTCTTC

v_gene: TRBV28
j_gene: TRBJ2-2
d_gene: -
abundance: -
CDR3aa: CASSSAGTKSGELFF
CDR3nt: TGTGCCAGCAGTTCCGCGGGGACAAAGAGCGGGGAGCTGTTTTTT

v_gene: TRBV29-1
j_gene: TRBJ1-2
d_gene: -
abundance: -
CDR3aa: CSVGRGTDYGYTF
CDR3nt: TGCAGCGTTGGCCGGGGCACGGACTATGGCTACACCTTC

v_gene: TRBV28
j_gene: TRBJ1-1
d_gene: -
abundance: -
CDR3aa: CASSRPNTEAFF
CDR3nt: TGTGCCAGCAGTCGACCGAACACTGAAGCTTTCTTT

v_gene: TRBV27
j_gene: TRBJ1-4
d_gene: -
abundance: -
CDR3aa: CATSAQGGVKKLFF
CDR3nt: TGTGCCACCTCGGCCCAAGGGGGAGTGAAAAAACTGTTTTTT

v_gene: TRBV11-1
j_gene: TRBJ2-2
d_gene: TRBD1
abundance: -
CDR3aa: CASSRGQGAGELFF
CDR3nt: TGTGCCAGCAGCAGAGGACAGGGGGCCGGGGAGCTGTTTTTT

v_gene: TRBV7-2
j_gene: TRBJ2-7
d_gene: -
abundance: once
CDR3aa: CASSLGGGSSYEQYF
CDR3nt: TGTGCCAGCAGCTTAGGGGGAGGAAGCTCCTACGAGCAGTACTTC

v_gene: TRBV5-3
j_gene: TRBJ2-4
d_gene: TRBD1
abundance: -
CDR3aa: CARSYRGSQYF
CDR3nt: TGTGCCAGAAGCTACAGGGGTTCCCAGTACTTC

v_gene: TRBV19
j_gene: TRBJ2-7
d_gene: -
abundance: -
CDR3aa: CASSAGSYEQYF
CDR3nt: TGTGCCAGTAGTGCAGGCTCCTACGAGCAGTACTTC

v_gene: TRBV7-2
j_gene: TRBJ2-7
d_gene: -
abundance: -
CDR3aa: CASSFQSGGPGEQYF
CDR3nt: TGTGCCAGCAGCTTTCAGTCTGGGGGACCGGGGGAGCAGTACTTC

v_gene: TRBV28
j_gene: TRBJ2-2
d_gene: -
abundance: -
CDR3aa: CASSLTGELFF
CDR3nt: TGTGCCAGCAGTTTAACCGGGGAGCTGTTTTTT

v_gene: TRBV5-8
j_gene: TRBJ2-2
d_gene: -
abundance: -
CDR3aa: CASSPGVQGRTGELFF
CDR3nt: TGTGCCAGCAGCCCTGGGGTCCAGGGACGGACCGGGGAGCTGTTTTTT

v_gene: TRBV6-6
j_gene: TRBJ2-3
d_gene: -
abundance: -
CDR3aa: CASSYSAGSTDTQYF
CDR3nt: TGTGCCAGCAGTTACTCGGCAGGGAGCACAGATACGCAGTATTTT

v_gene: TRBV7-9
j_gene: TRBJ1-6
d_gene: -
abundance: -
CDR3aa: CASSLGRWGSPLHF
CDR3nt: TGTGCCAGCAGCTTAGGACGGTGGGGCTCACCCCTCCACTTT